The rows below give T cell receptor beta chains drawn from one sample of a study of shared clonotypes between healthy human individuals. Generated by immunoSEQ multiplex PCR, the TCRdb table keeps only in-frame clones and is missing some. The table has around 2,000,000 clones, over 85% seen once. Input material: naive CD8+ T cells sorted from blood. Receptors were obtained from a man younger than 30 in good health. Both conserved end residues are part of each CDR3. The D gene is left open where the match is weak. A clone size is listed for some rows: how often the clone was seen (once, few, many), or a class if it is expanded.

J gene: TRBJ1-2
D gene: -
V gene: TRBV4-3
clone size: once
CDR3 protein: CASSQVLGGGYGYTF
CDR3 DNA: TGCGCCAGCAGCCAAGTGCTGGGTGGAGGCTATGGCTACACCTTC

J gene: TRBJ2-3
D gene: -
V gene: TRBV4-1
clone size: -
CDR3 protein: CASSQEPLALDTQYF
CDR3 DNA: TGCGCCAGCAGCCAAGAACCCTTGGCTTTAGATACGCAGTATTTT

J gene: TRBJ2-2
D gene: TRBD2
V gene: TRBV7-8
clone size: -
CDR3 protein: CASSPRLALSVSTGELFF
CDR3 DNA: TGTGCCAGCAGCCCCAGACTAGCCCTAAGTGTTAGCACCGGGGAGCTGTTTTTT

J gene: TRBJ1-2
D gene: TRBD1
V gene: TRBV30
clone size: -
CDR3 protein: CAWSRQGIYGYTF
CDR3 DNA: TGTGCCTGGAGTAGACAGGGAATCTATGGCTACACCTTC

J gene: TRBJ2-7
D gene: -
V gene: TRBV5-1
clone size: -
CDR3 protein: CASSLEVAYYEQYF
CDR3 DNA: TGCGCCAGCAGCTTGGAGGTCGCTTACTACGAGCAGTACTTC

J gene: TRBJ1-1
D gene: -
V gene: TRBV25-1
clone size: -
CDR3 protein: CASSHSWGGKAEAFF
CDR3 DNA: TGTGCCAGCAGTCACTCCTGGGGGGGGAAGGCTGAAGCTTTCTTT

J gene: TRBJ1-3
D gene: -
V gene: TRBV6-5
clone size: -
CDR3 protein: CASSYSAESSGNTIYF
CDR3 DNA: TGTGCCAGCAGTTACTCTGCCGAGAGCTCTGGAAACACCATATATTTT

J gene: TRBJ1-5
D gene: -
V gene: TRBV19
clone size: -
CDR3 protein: CASSHPAVSNQPQHF
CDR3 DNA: TGTGCCAGTAGTCACCCGGCAGTGAGCAATCAGCCCCAGCATTTT

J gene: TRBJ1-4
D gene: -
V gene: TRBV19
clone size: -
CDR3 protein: CASSMATNEKLFF
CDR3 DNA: TGTGCCAGTAGTATGGCCACTAATGAAAAACTGTTTTTT

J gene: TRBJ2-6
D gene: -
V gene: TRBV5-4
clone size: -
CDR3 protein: CASSLQGSSGANVLTF
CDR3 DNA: TGTGCCAGCAGCTTGCAGGGAAGCTCTGGGGCCAACGTCCTGACTTTC

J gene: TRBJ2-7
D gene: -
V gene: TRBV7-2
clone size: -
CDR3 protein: CASTFRGTSTYEQYF
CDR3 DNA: TGTGCCAGCACCTTCAGGGGTACCTCAACCTACGAGCAGTACTTC

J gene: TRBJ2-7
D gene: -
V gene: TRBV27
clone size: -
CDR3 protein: CASSLFDGAYEQYF
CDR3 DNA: TGTGCCAGCAGTTTATTCGACGGAGCCTACGAGCAGTACTTC

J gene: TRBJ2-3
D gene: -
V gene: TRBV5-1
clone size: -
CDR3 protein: CASNSGTVFTDTQYF
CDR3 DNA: TGCGCCAGCAACTCCGGGACGGTCTTCACAGATACGCAGTATTTT

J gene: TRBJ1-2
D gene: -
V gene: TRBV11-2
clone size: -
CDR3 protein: CASSSGRREDTF
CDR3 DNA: TGTGCCAGCAGCTCGGGACGGCGGGAGGACACCTTC

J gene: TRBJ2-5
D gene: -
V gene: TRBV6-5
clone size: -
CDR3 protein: CASSYLFQETQYF
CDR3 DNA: TGTGCCAGCAGTTATCTGTTCCAAGAGACCCAGTACTTC

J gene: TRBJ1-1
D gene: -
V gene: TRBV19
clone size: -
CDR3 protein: CASSMGPRAEAFF
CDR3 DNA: TGTGCCAGTAGTATGGGGCCTCGGGCAGAAGCTTTCTTT

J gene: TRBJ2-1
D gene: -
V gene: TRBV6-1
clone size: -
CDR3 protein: CASSDLGSGVRQFF
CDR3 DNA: TGTGCCAGCAGTGATTTGGGCTCGGGGGTTCGGCAGTTCTTC

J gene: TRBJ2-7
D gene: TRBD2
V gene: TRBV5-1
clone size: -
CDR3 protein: CASSLGGGYEQYF
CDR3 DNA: TGCGCCAGCAGCTTGGGCGGGGGGTACGAGCAGTACTTC

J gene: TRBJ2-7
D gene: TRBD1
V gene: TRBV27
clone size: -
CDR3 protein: CASRSDRVLREQYF
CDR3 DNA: TGTGCCAGCAGATCGGACAGGGTACTTCGGGAGCAGTACTTC

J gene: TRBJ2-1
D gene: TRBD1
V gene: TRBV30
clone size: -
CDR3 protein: CAWTMGQGSDEQFF
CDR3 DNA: TGTGCCTGGACTATGGGACAGGGGAGCGATGAGCAGTTCTTC

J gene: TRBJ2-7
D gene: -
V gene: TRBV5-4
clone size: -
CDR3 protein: CASSSGTDYEQYF
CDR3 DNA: TGTGCCAGCAGCTCGGGGACGGACTACGAGCAGTACTTC

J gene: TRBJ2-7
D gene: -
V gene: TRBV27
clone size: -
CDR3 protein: CASSPEGSPLPYEQYF
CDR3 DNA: TGTGCCAGCAGTCCCGAGGGGTCGCCTCTCCCCTACGAGCAGTACTTC

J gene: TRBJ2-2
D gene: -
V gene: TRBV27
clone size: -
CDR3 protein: CASSPEQLNTGELFF
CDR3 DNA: TGTGCCAGCAGTCCTGAGCAGCTAAACACCGGGGAGCTGTTTTTT

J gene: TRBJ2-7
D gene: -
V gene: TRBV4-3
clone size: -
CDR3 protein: CASSQDLGGTGEQYF
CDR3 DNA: TGCGCCAGCAGCCAAGATCTTGGGGGTACAGGCGAGCAGTACTTC

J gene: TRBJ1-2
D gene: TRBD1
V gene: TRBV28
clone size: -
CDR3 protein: CASSLGRGLWGYTF
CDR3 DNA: TGTGCCAGCAGTTTGGGCAGGGGGCTCTGGGGCTACACCTTC

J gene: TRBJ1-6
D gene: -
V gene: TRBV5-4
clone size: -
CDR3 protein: CASTGPEGNSPLHF
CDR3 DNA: TGTGCTAGCACAGGTCCGGAGGGCAATTCACCCCTCCACTTT

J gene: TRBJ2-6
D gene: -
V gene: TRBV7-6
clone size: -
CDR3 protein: CASSLYAGGYGANVLTF
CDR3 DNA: TGTGCCAGCAGCTTATATGCGGGTGGGTACGGGGCCAACGTCCTGACTTTC

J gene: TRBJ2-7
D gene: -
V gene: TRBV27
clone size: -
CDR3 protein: CASSLFQGTYEQYF
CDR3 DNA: TGTGCCAGCAGTTTATTTCAGGGAACCTACGAGCAGTACTTC

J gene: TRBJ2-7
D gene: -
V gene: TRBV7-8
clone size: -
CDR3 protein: CASSLVPEGLSYEQYF
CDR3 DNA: TGTGCCAGCAGCTTAGTCCCAGAGGGGCTCTCCTACGAGCAGTACTTC

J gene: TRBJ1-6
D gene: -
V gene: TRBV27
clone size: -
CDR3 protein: CASSLSRYSPLHF
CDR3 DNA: TGTGCCAGCAGTTTATCCCGGTATTCACCCCTCCACTTT

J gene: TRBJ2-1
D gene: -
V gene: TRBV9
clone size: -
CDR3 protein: CASSVVADEQFF
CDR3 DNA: TGTGCCAGCAGCGTAGTAGCCGATGAGCAGTTCTTC

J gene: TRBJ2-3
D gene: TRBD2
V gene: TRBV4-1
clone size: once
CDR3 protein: CASSQDNLPVAGLSTDTQYF
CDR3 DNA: TGCGCCAGCAGCCAAGATAATTTACCGGTAGCGGGGTTGAGCACAGATACGCAGTATTTT

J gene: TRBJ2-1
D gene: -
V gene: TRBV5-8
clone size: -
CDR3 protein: CASSLATDTFYNEQFF
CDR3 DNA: TGTGCCAGCAGCTTGGCGACGGATACCTTCTACAATGAGCAGTTCTTC

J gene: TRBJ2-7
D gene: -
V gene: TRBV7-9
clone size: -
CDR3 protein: CASRDIYYEQYF
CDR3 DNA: TGTGCCAGCAGGGACATCTACTACGAGCAGTACTTC

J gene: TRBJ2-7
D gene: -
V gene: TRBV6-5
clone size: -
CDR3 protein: CASTLSRGSEQYF
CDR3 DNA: TGTGCCAGCACCTTGAGCCGGGGGTCCGAGCAGTACTTC

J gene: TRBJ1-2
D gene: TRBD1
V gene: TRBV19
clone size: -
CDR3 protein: CASSIGTGSGYTF
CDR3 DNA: TGTGCCAGTAGTATCGGGACAGGGTCCGGCTACACCTTC

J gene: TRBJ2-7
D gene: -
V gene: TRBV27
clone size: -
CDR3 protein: CASSLSSGGNEQYF
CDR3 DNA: TGTGCCAGCAGTTTATCGTCAGGGGGGAACGAGCAGTACTTC